These T cell receptor beta chains were read from a single sample in a study of control samples from healthy donors and cancer patients. Sequenced by immunoSEQ multiplex PCR; TCRdb stores in-frame clones only, minus some. The sample has some 130,000 clones; roughly 92% are singletons. Specimen: blood. These receptors all come from a man aged 18 to 30 in good health. Each CDR3 is given with its conserved first and last residue. A D gene is named only where the DNA matches it firmly. Size values are once, few and many counts, or a class for expanded clones, and some rows have none.

d_gene	j_gene	v_gene	abundance	CDR3nt	CDR3aa
TRBD1	TRBJ2-6	TRBV2	NA	TGTGCCAGCAGTAAACAGGGGGCGGCTGGGGCCAACGTCCTGACTTTC	CASSKQGAAGANVLTF
TRBD1	TRBJ1-1	TRBV11-2	NA	TGTGCCAGCAGCTCTGGGACAGGGGGTTGGGTCACTGAAGCTTTCTTT	CASSSGTGGWVTEAFF
NA	TRBJ1-4	TRBV19	NA	TGTGCCAGTAGTATAACCGTGCGTTTGGGTGAAAAACTGTTTTTT	CASSITVRLGEKLFF
TRBD2	TRBJ2-1	TRBV9	NA	TGTGCCAGCAGCGCCCCCCTTGGCGGGGGGGCGAGCTCCTACAATGAGCAGTTCTTC	CASSAPLGGGASSYNEQFF
TRBD2	TRBJ2-5	TRBV30	NA	TGTGCCTGCCAAGCGGGGGGACGGACCCAGTACTTC	CACQAGGRTQYF
NA	TRBJ1-4	TRBV15	few	TGTGCCACCAGCAGGGGGACTGGGGGTCAAGGTAATGAAAAACTGTTTTTT	CATSRGTGGQGNEKLFF
NA	TRBJ1-1	TRBV7-9	NA	TGTGCCAGCAGCTTAGCGCAAGAGGGGCATAGAGCTTTCTTT	CASSLAQEGHRAFF
NA	TRBJ1-1	TRBV4-2	NA	TGTGCCAGCAGCCAAGAGGGCGGGGAGAACACTGAAGCTTTCTTT	CASSQEGGENTEAFF
NA	TRBJ1-2	TRBV19	NA	TGTGCCAGTAGTGCGCCACTCAGGGATAACTATGGCTACACCTTC	CASSAPLRDNYGYTF
TRBD2	TRBJ2-3	TRBV2	NA	TGTGCCAGGGGGGGAGTAGCGGGGTATATTTCAGATACGCAGTATTTT	CARGGVAGYISDTQYF
NA	TRBJ1-1	TRBV3-1/TRBV3-2	NA	TGTGCCAGCAGCCAAGCTGTCGGGACCACTGAAGCTTTCTTT	CASSQAVGTTEAFF
NA	TRBJ1-2	TRBV27	NA	TGTGCCAGCAGTTTATCGGGGGCAGCTTATGGCTACACCTTC	CASSLSGAAYGYTF
NA	TRBJ1-2	TRBV2	NA	TGTGCCAATACCCCGGAGGACGGGGTTGGCTACACCTTC	CANTPEDGVGYTF
NA	TRBJ1-2	TRBV11-2	NA	TGTGCCAGCAGCCATTCTGGACGGCCTAACTATGGCTACACCTTC	CASSHSGRPNYGYTF
NA	TRBJ2-7	TRBV6-6	NA	TGTGCCAGCAGTTACTCGTCGGGGAACTACGAGCAGTACTTC	CASSYSSGNYEQYF
TRBD2	TRBJ2-3	TRBV27	NA	TGTGCCAGCAGTTACGGACTAGCGGACACAGATACGCAGTATTTT	CASSYGLADTDTQYF
NA	TRBJ1-2	TRBV2	NA	TGTGCCAGCAGGACCGAGGACTATGGCTACACCTTC	CASRTEDYGYTF
NA	TRBJ2-5	TRBV6-4	NA	TGTGCCAGCAGTGTAACAGGGGGGGCGACCCAGTACTTC	CASSVTGGATQYF
NA	TRBJ2-3	TRBV7-9	once	TGTGCCAGCAGCTTAGCGCTACAGCCCCCCCACAACACAGATACGCAGTATTTT	CASSLALQPPHNTDTQYF
TRBD1	TRBJ1-2	TRBV29-1	NA	TGCAGCGTGGGGACAGGGGAGGGTAACTATGGCTACACCTTC	CSVGTGEGNYGYTF
NA	TRBJ2-3	TRBV9	NA	TGTGCCAGCAGCGTTGGTGGATCAGATACGCAGTATTTT	CASSVGGSDTQYF
NA	TRBJ1-6	TRBV2	NA	TGTGCCAGTCGGGGGCAGGATAATTCACCCCTCCACTTT	CASRGQDNSPLHF
NA	TRBJ1-2	TRBV28	NA	TGTGCCAGCAGTTTACCTAGGGATGGGAACTATGGCTACACCTTC	CASSLPRDGNYGYTF
TRBD1	TRBJ2-7	TRBV11-1	NA	TGTGCCAGCAGCTCCGAGGACAGGAACTCCTACGAGCAGTACTTC	CASSSEDRNSYEQYF
NA	TRBJ1-1	TRBV5-1	NA	TGCGCCAGCAGCTTGGCACAGGTGGGCACTGAAGCTTTCTTT	CASSLAQVGTEAFF
TRBD1	TRBJ2-7	TRBV7-9	NA	TGTGCCAGCAGCTTCTGGACAGGGTACGAGCAGTACTTC	CASSFWTGYEQYF
NA	TRBJ2-7	TRBV2	NA	TGTGCCAGCAGTGAAAATTTTCAAAGGGGCCGCCAGTACGAGCAGTACTTC	CASSENFQRGRQYEQYF
NA	TRBJ1-1	TRBV2	NA	TGTGCCAGCAGTGAATTCGGGGTTCAAACTGAAGCTTTCTTT	CASSEFGVQTEAFF
NA	TRBJ1-4	TRBV30	once	TGTGCCTGGGGCCGGGGGGTCGCAACTAATGAAAAACTGTTTTTT	CAWGRGVATNEKLFF
TRBD2	TRBJ2-3	TRBV19	once	TGTGCCAGTAGTAACGAGGCGGGGGGGCTTGTGGGGACAGATACGCAGTATTTT	CASSNEAGGLVGTDTQYF
NA	TRBJ2-3	TRBV18	NA	TGTGCCAGCTCACCAACTGATACGCAGTATTTT	CASSPTDTQYF
TRBD2	TRBJ2-3	TRBV10-2	NA	TGCGCCAGCAGTGCAACACTAGCGGGGGCCTTTCCAGATACGCAGTATTTT	CASSATLAGAFPDTQYF
NA	TRBJ1-1	TRBV7-9	NA	TGTGCCAGCAGCCCCGGGACGGTGAACACTGAAGCTTTCTTT	CASSPGTVNTEAFF
NA	TRBJ2-1	TRBV21-1	once	TGTGCCAGCAGCAAAGGCCCGGGACAGGGTCCTACCAATGAGCAGTTCTTC	CASSKGPGQGPTNEQFF
NA	TRBJ1-2	TRBV10-3	NA	TGTGCCATCAGGCCTACCGAAGGTGGCTACACCTTC	CAIRPTEGGYTF
NA	TRBJ2-7	TRBV5-1	NA	TGCGCCAGCAGCCCGCAGGGGCGGGGCCTGTCCTACGAGCAGTACTTC	CASSPQGRGLSYEQYF
NA	TRBJ1-1	TRBV6-1	NA	TGTGCCAGCAGTGAAATGGGGGGGAGCACTGAAGCTTTCTTT	CASSEMGGSTEAFF
NA	TRBJ1-6	TRBV27	NA	TGTGCCAGCAGTCCCTACAGAGACAATTCACCCCTCCACTTT	CASSPYRDNSPLHF
NA	TRBJ1-2	TRBV7-9	NA	TGTGCCTGGGGGAGTAGGGTCGCCTATGGCTACACCTTC	CAWGSRVAYGYTF
NA	TRBJ2-7	TRBV3-1/TRBV3-2	NA	TGTGCCAGCAGCCAACGGGACATATCCTACGAGCAGTACTTC	CASSQRDISYEQYF
TRBD2	TRBJ2-3	TRBV6-1	NA	TGTGCCAGCAGTGGGCTAGCGGGGGAGGTTGGGACAGATACGCAGTATTTT	CASSGLAGEVGTDTQYF
NA	TRBJ2-4	TRBV19	NA	TGTGCCAGTAGGTCAACCGGCATTCAGTACTTC	CASRSTGIQYF
NA	TRBJ2-3	TRBV5-5	once	TGTGCCAGCAGCTTGAAAGGCCCATATCCCACAGATACGCAGTATTTT	CASSLKGPYPTDTQYF
NA	TRBJ1-2	TRBV15	NA	TGTGCCACCAGCTACACAGGTTACTATGGCTACACCTTC	CATSYTGYYGYTF
NA	TRBJ1-2	TRBV18	NA	TGTGCCAGCTCACCACCTGACAGGACGAACTATGGCTACACCTTC	CASSPPDRTNYGYTF
NA	TRBJ1-5	TRBV6-6	NA	TGTGCCAGCAGTTACGGCGACCAGCCCCAGCATTTT	CASSYGDQPQHF
TRBD2	TRBJ2-3	TRBV30	NA	TGTGCCTGGAGTGTCATAGCGGGGGGGAAAGATACGCAGTATTTT	CAWSVIAGGKDTQYF
TRBD1	TRBJ2-2	TRBV7-2	NA	TGTGCCAGCAGCGACCAAACAGGGGTTGAGACCGGGGAGCTGTTTTTT	CASSDQTGVETGELFF
TRBD2	TRBJ2-3	TRBV24-1	NA	TGTGCCACCAGTGACGGACTAGCAGATACGCAGTATTTT	CATSDGLADTQYF
NA	TRBJ2-7	TRBV7-2	NA	TGTGCCAGCAGCTACCGGTGGAGCCAGAGCTCCTACGAGCAGTACTTC	CASSYRWSQSSYEQYF